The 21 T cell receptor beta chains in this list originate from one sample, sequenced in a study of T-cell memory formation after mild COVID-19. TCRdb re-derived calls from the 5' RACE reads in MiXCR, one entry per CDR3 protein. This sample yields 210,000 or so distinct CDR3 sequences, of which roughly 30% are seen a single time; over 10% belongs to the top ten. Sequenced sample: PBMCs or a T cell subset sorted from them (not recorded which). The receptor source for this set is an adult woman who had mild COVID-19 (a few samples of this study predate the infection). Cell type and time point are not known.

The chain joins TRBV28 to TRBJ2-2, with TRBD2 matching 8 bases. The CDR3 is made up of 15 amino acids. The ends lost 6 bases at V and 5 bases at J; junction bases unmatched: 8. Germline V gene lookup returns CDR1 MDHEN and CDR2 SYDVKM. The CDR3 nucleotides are TGTGCCAGCAGGTCGGGAGGGCCCAAAACCGGGGAGCTGTTTTTT. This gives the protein CASRSGGPKTGELFF.

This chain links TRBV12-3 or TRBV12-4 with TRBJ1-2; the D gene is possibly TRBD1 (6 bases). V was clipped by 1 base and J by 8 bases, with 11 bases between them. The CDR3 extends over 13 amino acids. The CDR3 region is CASSLGGARGYTF. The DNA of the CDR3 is TGTGCCAGCAGTTTAGGGGGGGCGCGGGGCTACACCTTC.

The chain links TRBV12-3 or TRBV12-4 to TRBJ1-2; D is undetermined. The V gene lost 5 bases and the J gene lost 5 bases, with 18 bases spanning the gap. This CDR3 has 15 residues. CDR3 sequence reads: CASSPLRRKKYGYTF. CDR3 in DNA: TGTGCCAGCAGTCCCCTTCGACGGAAAAAGTATGGCTACACCTTC.

The CDR3 spells CSARLWNTEAFF. For the CDR3, the DNA is TGCAGCGCAAGGCTGTGGAACACTGAAGCTTTCTTT. This rearrangement joins TRBV29-1 to TRBJ1-1; D remains unclear. V lost 7 bases and J 1 base, leaving 10 bases between the germline ends. The V gene's germline CDR1 is SQVTM and CDR2 ANQGSEA. This CDR3 has 12 residues.

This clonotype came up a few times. CDR3 in amino acids: CATAGLGGFIEQFF. The CDR3 DNA follows: TGTGCCACAGCGGGACTTGGGGGGTTCATTGAGCAGTTCTTC. This rearrangement joins TRBV28 to TRBJ2-1; 7 bases map to TRBD2. The CDR3 runs 14 residues. Germline lookup yields CDR1 MDHEN and CDR2 SYDVKM. Unmatched junction bases numbered 15, after V lost 10 bases and J lost 9 bases.

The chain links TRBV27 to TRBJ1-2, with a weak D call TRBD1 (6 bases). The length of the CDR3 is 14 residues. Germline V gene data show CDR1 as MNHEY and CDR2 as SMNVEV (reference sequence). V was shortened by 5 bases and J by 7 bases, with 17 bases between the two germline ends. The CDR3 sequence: CASSPGAGLGGYTF. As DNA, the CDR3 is TGTGCCAGCAGTCCGGGGGCAGGGTTAGGTGGCTACACCTTC.

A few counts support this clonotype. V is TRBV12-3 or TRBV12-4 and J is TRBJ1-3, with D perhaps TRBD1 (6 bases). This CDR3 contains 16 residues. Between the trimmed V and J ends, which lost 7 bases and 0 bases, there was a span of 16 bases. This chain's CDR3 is CASKVAGATSGNTIYF. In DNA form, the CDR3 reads TGTGCCAGCAAAGTCGCAGGGGCGACCTCTGGAAACACCATATATTTT.

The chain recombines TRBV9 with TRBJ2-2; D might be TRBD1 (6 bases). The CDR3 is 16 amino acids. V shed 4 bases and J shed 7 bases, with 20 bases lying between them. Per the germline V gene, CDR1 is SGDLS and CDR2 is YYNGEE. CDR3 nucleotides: TGTGCCAGCAGCCCTAGGGTAGTTGGGGGCAGCGGGGAGCTGTTTTTT. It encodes CASSPRVVGGSGELFF.

DNA of the CDR3: TGCGCCAGCACGGGAGGGACTAGCGGGTCCTACGAGCAGTACTTC. It encodes CASTGGTSGSYEQYF. This chain uses TRBV5-1 with TRBJ2-7, with 12 nucleotides matching TRBD2. The germline V gene has CDR1 SGHRS and CDR2 YFSETQ. This CDR3 is built from 15 residues. With V trimmed by 6 bases and J by 1 base, 5 bases remained unmatched.

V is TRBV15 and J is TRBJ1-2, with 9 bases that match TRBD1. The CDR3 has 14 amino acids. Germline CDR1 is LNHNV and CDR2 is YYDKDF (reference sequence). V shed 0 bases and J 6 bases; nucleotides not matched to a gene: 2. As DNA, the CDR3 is TGTGCCACCAGCAGAGATCGGACAGGGGATGGCTACACCTTC. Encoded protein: CATSRDRTGDGYTF.

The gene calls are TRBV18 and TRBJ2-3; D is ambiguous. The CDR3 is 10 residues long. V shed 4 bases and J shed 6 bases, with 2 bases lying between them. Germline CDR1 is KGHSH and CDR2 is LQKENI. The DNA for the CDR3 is TGTGCCAGCTCACAGGATACGCAGTATTTT. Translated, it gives CASSQDTQYF.

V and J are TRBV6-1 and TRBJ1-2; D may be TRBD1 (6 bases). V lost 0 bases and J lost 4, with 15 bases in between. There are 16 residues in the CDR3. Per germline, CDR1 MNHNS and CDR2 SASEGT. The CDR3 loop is CASSEAGTHLSYGYTF. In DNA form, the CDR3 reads TGTGCCAGCAGTGAAGCCGGGACACATCTGAGCTATGGCTACACCTTC.

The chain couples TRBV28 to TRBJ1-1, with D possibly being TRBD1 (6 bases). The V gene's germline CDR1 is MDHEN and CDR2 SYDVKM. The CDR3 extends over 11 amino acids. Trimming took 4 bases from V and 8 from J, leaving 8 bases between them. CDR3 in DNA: TGTGCCAGCAGTTGGGGGGGCGAAGCTTTCTTT. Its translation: CASSWGGEAFF. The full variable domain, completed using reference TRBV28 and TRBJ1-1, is DVKVTQSSRYLVKRTGEKVFLECVQDMDHENMFWYRQDPGLGLRLIYFSYDVKMKEKGDIPEGYSVSREKKERFSLILESASTNQTSMYLCASSWGGEAFFGQGTRLTVV.

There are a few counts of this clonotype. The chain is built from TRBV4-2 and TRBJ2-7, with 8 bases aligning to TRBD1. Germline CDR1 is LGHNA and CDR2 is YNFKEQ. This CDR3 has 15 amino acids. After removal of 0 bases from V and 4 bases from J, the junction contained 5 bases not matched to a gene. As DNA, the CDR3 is TGTGCCAGCAGCCAAGAGGAACGGACAGGGTACGAGCAGTACTTC. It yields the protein CASSQEERTGYEQYF.

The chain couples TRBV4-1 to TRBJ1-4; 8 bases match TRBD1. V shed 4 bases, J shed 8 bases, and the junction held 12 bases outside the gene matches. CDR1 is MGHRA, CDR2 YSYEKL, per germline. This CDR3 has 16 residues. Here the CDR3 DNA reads TGCGCCAGCAGCCCCCTAAGGGGACAGGTCGGGGAAAAACTGTTTTTT. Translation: CASSPLRGQVGEKLFF.

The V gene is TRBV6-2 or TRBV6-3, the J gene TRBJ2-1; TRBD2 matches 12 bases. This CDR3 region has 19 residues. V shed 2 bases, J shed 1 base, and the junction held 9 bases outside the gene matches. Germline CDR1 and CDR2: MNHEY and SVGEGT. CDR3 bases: TGTGCCAGCAGTTACCCGACTAGCGGGAGAAGGAGTTCCTACAATGAGCAGTTCTTC. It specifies CASSYPTSGRRSSYNEQFF.

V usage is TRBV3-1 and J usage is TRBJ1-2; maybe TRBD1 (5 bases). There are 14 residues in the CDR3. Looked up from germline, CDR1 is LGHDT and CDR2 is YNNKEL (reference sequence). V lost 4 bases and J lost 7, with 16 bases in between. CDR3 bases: TGTGCCAGCAGCCCATTCGGGGGAGAAGTTGGCTACACCTTC. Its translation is CASSPFGGEVGYTF.

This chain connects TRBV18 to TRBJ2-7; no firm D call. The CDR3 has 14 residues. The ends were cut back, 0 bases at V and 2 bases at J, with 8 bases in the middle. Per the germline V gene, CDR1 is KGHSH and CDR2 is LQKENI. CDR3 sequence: CASSPPGLAYEQYF. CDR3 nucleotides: TGTGCCAGCTCACCACCCGGCCTGGCCTACGAGCAGTACTTC. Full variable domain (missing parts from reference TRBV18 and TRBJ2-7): NAGVMQNPRHLVRRRGQEARLRCSPMKGHSHVYWYRQLPEEGLKFMVYLQKENIIDESGMPKERFSAEFPKEGPSILRIQQVVRGDSAAYFCASSPPGLAYEQYFGPGTRLTVT.

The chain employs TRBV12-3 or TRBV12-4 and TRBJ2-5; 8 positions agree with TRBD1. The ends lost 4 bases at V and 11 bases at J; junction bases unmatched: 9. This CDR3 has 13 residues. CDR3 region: CASSYTPGQEQYF. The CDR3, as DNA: TGTGCCAGCAGTTATACTCCGGGACAGGAGCAGTACTTC.

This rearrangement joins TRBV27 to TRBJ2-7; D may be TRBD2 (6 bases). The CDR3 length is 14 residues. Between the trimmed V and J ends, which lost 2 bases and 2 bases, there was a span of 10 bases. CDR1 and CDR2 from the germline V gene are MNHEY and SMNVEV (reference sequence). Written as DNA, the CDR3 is TGTGCCAGCAGTTTAGCGGGGAGGCCCTACGAGCAGTACTTC. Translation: CASSLAGRPYEQYF.

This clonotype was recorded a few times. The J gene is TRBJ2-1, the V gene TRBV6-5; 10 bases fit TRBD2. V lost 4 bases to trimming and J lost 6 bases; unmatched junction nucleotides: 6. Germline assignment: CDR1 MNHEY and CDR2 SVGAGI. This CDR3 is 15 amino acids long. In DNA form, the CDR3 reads TGTGCCAGCAGTTCCAGCGGGAGGGCCTCCAATGAGCAGTTCTTC. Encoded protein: CASSSSGRASNEQFF.